This T cell receptor (beta chain) was captured in a study of cytomegalovirus exposure and HLA in healthy donors. General observations from the study: Later work showed greater clonal expansion in HLA-associated TCR beta chains than in equally common others. With later analysis, a missense DCLRE1C variant became linked to TCR beta V- and J-gene trimming. The study had only CMV serostatus as immune exposure information. According to an earlier analysis, most TCR beta V segments yielded productive rearrangements about 87% or about 30% of the time.

Germline values: CDR1 LNHDA, CDR2 SQIVND (reference sequence). V shed 5 bases, J shed 6 bases, and the junction held 1 base outside the gene matches. The CDR3 is made up of 13 amino acids. As for this clone: The antigen remains undetermined.

PCR used 60 Vbeta primers and 13 Jbeta primers. Sequencing used immunoSEQ multiplex PCR; TCRdb keeps in-frame clones, though not all of them. The top ten clones hold 1.4% of a sample with about 180,000 clones, 70% to 85% of them seen once. The chain is built from TRBV19 and TRBJ1-5; 10 positions match TRBD1. This clonotype originated in a man aged 18 to 29 in good health and CMV-seronegative. Sequenced material: PBMCs. CDR3 nucleotide sequence: TGTGCCAGTAGTCGGACAGGGGGTCAGCCCCAGCATTTT. It specifies CASSRTGGQPQHF.